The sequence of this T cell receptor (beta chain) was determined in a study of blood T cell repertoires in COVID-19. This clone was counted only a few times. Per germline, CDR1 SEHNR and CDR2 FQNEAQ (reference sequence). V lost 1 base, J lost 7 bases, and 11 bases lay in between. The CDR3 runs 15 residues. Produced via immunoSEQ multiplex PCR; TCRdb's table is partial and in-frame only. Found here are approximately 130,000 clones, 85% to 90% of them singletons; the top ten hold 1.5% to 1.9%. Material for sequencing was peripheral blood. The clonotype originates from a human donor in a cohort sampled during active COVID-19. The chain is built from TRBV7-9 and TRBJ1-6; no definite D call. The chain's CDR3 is CASSLGAVANSPLHF. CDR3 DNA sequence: TGTGCCAGCAGCTTAGGGGCTGTTGCCAATTCACCCCTCCACTTT.